The source of this T cell receptor beta chain is a study of memory CD4+ T cells and cytomegalovirus serostatus. Study-level results: Repertoires predicted CMV serostatus with median bootstrapped AUC of approximately 0.95. The CMV-associated TCR signature appears largely within the CD4+ memory repertoire. About 40% of the roughly 160 known CMV-associated TCRbeta sequences appeared in CD4+ memory.

Sequenced by immunoSEQ multiplex PCR; TCRdb stores in-frame clones only, minus some. Of about 57,000 clones in the sample, over 75% were seen once. Single viable CD3+CD4+CD8-CD45RO+ cells were sorted as the memory CD4+ T cells. The CDR3 consists of 15 residues. Deletions cut 5 bases from V and 3 bases from J, with 16 bases between. CDR1 and CDR2 (germline): SGHTA, FQGNSA. Comment on this clone: Antigen specificity is unknown.

Input material: memory CD4+ T cells from blood. The V and J genes are TRBV7-2 and TRBJ1-1; the D gene is possibly TRBD1 (5 bases). The source of this sequence is an adult in good health and CMV-seronegative. DNA for the CDR3: TGTGCCAGCAGCGTCTCAGGAGGGGAACACACTGAAGCTTTCTTT. It yields the protein CASSVSGGEHTEAFF.